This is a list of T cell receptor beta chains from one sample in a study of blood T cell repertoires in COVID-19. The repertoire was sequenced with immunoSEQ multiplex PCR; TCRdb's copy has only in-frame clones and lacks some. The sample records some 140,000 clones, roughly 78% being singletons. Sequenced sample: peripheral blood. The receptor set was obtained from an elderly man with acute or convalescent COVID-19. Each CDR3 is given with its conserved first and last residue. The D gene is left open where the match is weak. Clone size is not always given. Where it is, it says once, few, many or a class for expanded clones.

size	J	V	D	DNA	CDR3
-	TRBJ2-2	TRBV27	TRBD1	TGTGCCAGCAGTTTATCGTCTGGGACAGGGTCGTCCGGGGAGCTGTTTTTT	CASSLSSGTGSSGELFF
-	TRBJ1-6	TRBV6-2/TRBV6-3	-	TGTGCCAGCAGTTACCCGGGATTCGGTTCACCCCTCCACTTT	CASSYPGFGSPLHF
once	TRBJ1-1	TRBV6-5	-	TGTGCCAGCAGTTTTCGGGCAGGGTATATGAACACTGAAGCTTTCTTT	CASSFRAGYMNTEAFF
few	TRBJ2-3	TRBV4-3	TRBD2	TGCGCCAGCAGCCAAGGGGGCGGGGGGGACACAGATACGCAGTATTTT	CASSQGGGGDTDTQYF
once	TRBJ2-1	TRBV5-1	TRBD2	TGCGCCAGCAGCTTGGCACTAGCGGAGTACAATGAGCAGTTCTTC	CASSLALAEYNEQFF
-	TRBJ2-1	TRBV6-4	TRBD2	TGTGCCAGCAGTGAAAGCGGGGGCCCGTACAATGAGCAGTTCTTC	CASSESGGPYNEQFF
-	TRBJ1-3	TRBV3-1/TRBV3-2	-	TGTGCCAGCAGCCAAGATCGAAGGCCCGCAGGAGGAAACACCATATATTTT	CASSQDRRPAGGNTIYF
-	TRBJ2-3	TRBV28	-	TGTGCCAGCAACATGGGGGGGGGCGGTACAGATACGCAGTATTTT	CASNMGGGGTDTQYF
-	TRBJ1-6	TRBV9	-	TGTGCCAGCAGCGCGGGACACGGACTCATTTCACCCCTCCACTTT	CASSAGHGLISPLHF
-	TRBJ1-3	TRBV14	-	TGTGCCAGCAGCAAAGGCAGACTCGGGGGAATCTCTGGAAACACCATATATTTT	CASSKGRLGGISGNTIYF
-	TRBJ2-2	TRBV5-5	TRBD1	TGTGCCAGCAGCCCGGGACAGGGGGCGGACACCGGGGAGCTGTTTTTT	CASSPGQGADTGELFF
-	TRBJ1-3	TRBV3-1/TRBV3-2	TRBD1	TGTGCCAGCAGCCGACAGGGCAACTCTGGAAACACCATATATTTT	CASSRQGNSGNTIYF
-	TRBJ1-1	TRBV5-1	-	TGCGCCAGCAGCTTGGAGCCGCTGCGGGGGAGCACTGAAGCTTTCTTT	CASSLEPLRGSTEAFF
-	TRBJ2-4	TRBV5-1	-	TGCGCCAGCAGCCTCAGGGTAGATAAAAACATTCAGTACTTC	CASSLRVDKNIQYF
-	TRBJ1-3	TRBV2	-	TGTGCCAGCGGGCTCGACACCATATATTTT	CASGLDTIYF
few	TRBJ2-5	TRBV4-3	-	TGCGCCAGCAGCCAAGGAGGTAGCGGTAAAGAGACCCAGTACTTC	CASSQGGSGKETQYF
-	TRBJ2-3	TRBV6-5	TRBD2	TGCACTAGCGGCCCCACAGATACGCAGTATTTT	CTSGPTDTQYF
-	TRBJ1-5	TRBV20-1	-	TGCAGTGCTAGTCCCGACAGTGCGGGCAATCAGCCCCAGCATTTT	CSASPDSAGNQPQHF
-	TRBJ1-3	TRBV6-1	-	TGTGCCAGCAGTGAAGAGTCCAGAAACTCTGGAAACACCATATATTTT	CASSEESRNSGNTIYF
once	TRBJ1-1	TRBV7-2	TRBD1	TGTGCCAGCAGCTCGGGACAGTGGAACACTGAAGCTTTCTTT	CASSSGQWNTEAFF
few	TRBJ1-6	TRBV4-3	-	TGCGCCAGCAGCCAAGTCGGGGGATTTCGTTCACCCCTCCACTTT	CASSQVGGFRSPLHF
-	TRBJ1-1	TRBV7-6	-	TGTGCCAGCGCGCCGAACACTGAAGCTTTCTTT	CASAPNTEAFF
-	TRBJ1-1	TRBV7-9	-	TGTGCCAGCAGCTTAGCCAGTCGCAGGGCTCAGAACACTGAAGCTTTCTTT	CASSLASRRAQNTEAFF
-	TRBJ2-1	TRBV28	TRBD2	TGTGCCAGCAGTACCCAACTAGCGGGGCTCCCCATGGGGTTCTTC	CASSTQLAGLPMGFF
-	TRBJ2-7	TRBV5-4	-	TGTGCCAGCAGCCCGGACGTTGGGGGCCGCGAGCAGTACTTC	CASSPDVGGREQYF
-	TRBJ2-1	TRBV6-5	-	TGTGCCAGCATTCCACAGGCCTCCTACAATGAGCAGTTCTTC	CASIPQASYNEQFF
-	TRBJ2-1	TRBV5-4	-	TGTGCCAGCAGCTTCCGGCAGGGGAACTACAATGAGCAGTTCTTC	CASSFRQGNYNEQFF
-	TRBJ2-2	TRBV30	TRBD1	TGTGCCTGGGTGGATAGGACAGGGCCCGGGGAGCTGTTTTTT	CAWVDRTGPGELFF
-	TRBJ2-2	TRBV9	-	TGTGCCAGCAGCACGAGGGCGGTGGAGGGAGACAGGCTGTTTTTT	CASSTRAVEGDRLFF
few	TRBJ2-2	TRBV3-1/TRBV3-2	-	TGTGCCAGCAGTCCGTGGGAGCTGGTCGGGGAGCTGTTTTTT	CASSPWELVGELFF
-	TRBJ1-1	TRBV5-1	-	TGCGCCAGCCGCGGGGGGCTAGTGAACACTGAAGCTTTCTTT	CASRGGLVNTEAFF
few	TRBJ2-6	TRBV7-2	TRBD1	TGTGCCAGCAGCCAGAGACAGGGGGCTGGGGCCAACGTCCTGACTTTC	CASSQRQGAGANVLTF
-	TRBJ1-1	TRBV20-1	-	TGCAGTGCTAGTCCCTCGACTGAAGCTTTCTTT	CSASPSTEAFF
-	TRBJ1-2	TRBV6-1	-	TGTGCCAGCAGTGAAGCGGCAGGGGTAGGCTATGGCTACACCTTC	CASSEAAGVGYGYTF
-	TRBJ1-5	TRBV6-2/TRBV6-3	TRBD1	TGTGCCAGCAGCGCCGGGACAGGCCTTAGCAATCAGCCCCAGCATTTT	CASSAGTGLSNQPQHF
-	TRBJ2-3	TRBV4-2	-	TGTGCCAGCAGCCAAGGGACTGCAGATACGCAGTATTTT	CASSQGTADTQYF
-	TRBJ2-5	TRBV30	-	TGTGCCTGGAGTGTAGAGGAGCGCGGGACCCAGTACTTC	CAWSVEERGTQYF
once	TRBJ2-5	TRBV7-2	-	TGTGCCAGCAGCTCCCCCTGGGGGGGGCGCGAGACCCAGTACTTC	CASSSPWGGRETQYF
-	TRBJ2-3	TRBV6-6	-	TGTGCCAGCAATTCCGTGGAGGATACGCAGTATTTT	CASNSVEDTQYF
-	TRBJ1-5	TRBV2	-	TGTGCCAGCAGGGGAGATAGCAATCAGCCCCAGCATTTT	CASRGDSNQPQHF
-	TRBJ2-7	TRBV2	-	TGTGCCAGCAGTGAAGCGCTTGGGCAGCGGCACCTGACCTACGAGCAGTACTTC	CASSEALGQRHLTYEQYF
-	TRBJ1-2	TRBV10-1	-	TGCGCCAGCGGCGGGGGGGGGAATACTAACTATGGCTACACCTTC	CASGGGGNTNYGYTF
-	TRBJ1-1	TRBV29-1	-	TGCAGCGTTGAACCGCCGGGGAACACTGAAGCTTTCTTT	CSVEPPGNTEAFF
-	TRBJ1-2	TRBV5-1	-	TGCGCCAGCAGCTTGGGCCTTCAGGATGGCTACACCTTC	CASSLGLQDGYTF
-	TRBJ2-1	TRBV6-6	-	TGTGCCAGCAGTTCCCCGTTAGTGAACAATGAGCAGTTCTTC	CASSSPLVNNEQFF
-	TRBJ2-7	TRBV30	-	TGTGCCTGGAGTGTAACGGCGGGTCGATCCTACGAGCAGTACTTC	CAWSVTAGRSYEQYF
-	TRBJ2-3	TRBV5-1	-	TGCGCCAGCAACCCAGGGGTCTACACAGATACGCAGTATTTT	CASNPGVYTDTQYF
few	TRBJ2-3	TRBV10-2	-	TGCGCCAGCAGTGACAGGAGCACAGATACGCAGTATTTT	CASSDRSTDTQYF
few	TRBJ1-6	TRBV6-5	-	TGTGCCACCAGATCGATGACAGGAGATAATTCACCCCTCCACTTT	CATRSMTGDNSPLHF
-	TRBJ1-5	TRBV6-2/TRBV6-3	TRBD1	TGTGCCAGCAGTTACCCCCCAGGACAGGGGGGGGGCGACAATCAGCCCCAGCATTTT	CASSYPPGQGGGDNQPQHF
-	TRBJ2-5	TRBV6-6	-	TGTGCCAGCAAACGGGAAGAGACCCAGTACTTC	CASKREETQYF
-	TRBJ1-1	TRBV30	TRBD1	TGTGCCTGGAGTGTGGGACAGGGCGGCCTCGTTTTCTTT	CAWSVGQGGLVFF